One sample yielded the 2 T cell receptor beta chains listed below, sequenced in a study of molecular identifiers for immune sequencing clone quantification. In TCRdb, the PCR reads were re-called with MiXCR into one record per CDR3 protein. Here the sample spans over 70,000 distinct CDR3 sequences, roughly 23% being singletons. Source material: naive CD8+ T cells from blood, with Jurkat cell RNA spiked in. Subset defined: FACS-sorted CD8+CD4-CCR7+CD45RA+ naive T cells. The receptor set was obtained from a human donor in good health. Some libraries in this study had Jurkat cell RNA spiked in.

The rearrangement links TRBV28 to TRBJ1-5; tentatively, D is TRBD1 (5 bases). Deletions cut 6 bases from V and 1 base from J, with 10 bases between. This CDR3 contains 14 residues. CDR1 MDHEN and CDR2 SYDVKM come from the germline V gene. CDR3 region: CASRPRASNQPQHF. The CDR3, as DNA: TGTGCCAGCAGGCCCAGGGCGAGCAATCAGCCCCAGCATTTT.

A remark on this clonotype: One junction end does not reproduce the germline sequence, and a read error may be involved. The J gene is TRBJ2-7, the V gene TRBV5-3; 7 nucleotides match TRBD2. TRBV5-3 is recorded as an ORF, its role being uncertain. The CDR3 totals 14 residues. Written as DNA, the CDR3 is TGTGCCAGCAGCTTTGGACTAGGAGGGTACGAGCAGTACTTC. This translates into CASSFGLGGYEQYF.